This T cell receptor (beta chain) emerged from a study of blood T cell repertoires in COVID-19. Across the whole study: The United States, Italy and Spain supplied acute and convalescent COVID-19 samples. In each case, the material was cDNA or gDNA derived from T cells, B-cell-depleted T cells, or PBMCs.

Germline CDR1 and CDR2: LGHNA and YNFKEQ. The CDR3 is made up of 19 amino acids. Trimming cost V 1 base and J 0 bases, with 19 bases left between them. Sequenced by immunoSEQ multiplex PCR; TCRdb stores in-frame clones only, minus some. This sample has over 150,000 clones, with over 80% found just once. The sample comprised peripheral blood. J is TRBJ1-5 and V is TRBV4-2, with D possibly TRBD1 on 6 matching bases. This TCR derives from a woman of 80 years or more with active or convalescent COVID-19. In DNA, the CDR3 is TGTGCCAGCAGCCAAGTCCGGGACACCCTCGGCGATAGCAATCAGCCCCAGCATTTT. This gives the protein CASSQVRDTLGDSNQPQHF.